The 5 T cell receptor beta chains below come from one sample, sequenced in a study of shared clonotypes between healthy human individuals. Assay: immunoSEQ multiplex PCR; the TCRdb copy retains only in-frame clones and omits some. Counted here are 2 million to 3 million clones, 93% occurring once; the ten biggest clones make up 0.36%. The sequenced sample consisted of naive CD4+ T cells from PBMCs. Subset given: CD45RA+ positively selected. The receptors here all came from a man between 18 and 29 years old in good health. Some clones in this sample may be carry-over from other donors' samples.

This chain uses TRBV11-2 with TRBJ2-7; D may be TRBD2 (5 bases). V lost 5 bases, J lost 5 bases, and 10 bases lay in between. The CDR3 covers 12 residues. Germline CDR1 SGHAT, CDR2 FQNNGV. CDR3 loop: CASSLRGHEQYF. CDR3 DNA: TGTGCCAGCAGCCTTCGGGGTCACGAGCAGTACTTC.

Points on this clone: At the DNA level, this CDR3 is encoded by other sequences in the same sample as well. J is TRBJ2-1 and V is TRBV2; possible D gene TRBD2, 6 bases. Per the germline V gene, CDR1 is SNHLY and CDR2 is FYNNEI. CDR3 length: 13 amino acids. Trimming pared 7 bases from V and 4 bases from J, leaving 11 bases between. CDR3 nucleotide sequence: TGTGCCAGCACCAGCGGGTCTTACAATGAGCAGTTCTTC. Translating gives CASTSGSYNEQFF.

With respect to this clone: Other DNA sequences from this sample encode an identical CDR3 as well. The gene calls are TRBV28 and TRBJ1-5; D uncertain. V gave up 1 base and J gave up 7 bases, with 5 bases separating them. CDR1 MDHEN and CDR2 SYDVKM come from the germline V gene. The CDR3 runs 12 residues. The CDR3 protein is CASSLFLQPQHF. For the CDR3, the DNA is TGTGCCAGCAGTTTATTCCTCCAGCCCCAGCATTTT. Using reference TRBV28 and TRBJ1-5 for the parts outside the CDR3, the full variable domain is DVKVTQSSRYLVKRTGEKVFLECVQDMDHENMFWYRQDPGLGLRLIYFSYDVKMKEKGDIPEGYSVSREKKERFSLILESASTNQTSMYLCASSLFLQPQHFGDGTRLSIL.

CDR3 sequence reads: CASSRAGEYQPQHF. Here the CDR3 DNA reads TGTGCCAGTAGTAGGGCCGGGGAGTATCAGCCCCAGCATTTT. V is TRBV19 and J is TRBJ1-5; D is uncertain. V dropped 4 bases and J dropped 5 bases, with 12 bases sitting between them. The germline V gene has CDR1 LNHDA and CDR2 SQIVND (reference sequence). The CDR3 contains 14 residues. The whole variable domain, filled in from reference TRBV19 and TRBJ1-5, reads DGGITQSPKYLFRKEGQNVTLSCEQNLNHDAMYWYRQDPGQGLRLIYYSQIVNDFQKGDIAEGYSVSREKKESFPLTVTSAQKNPTAFYLCASSRAGEYQPQHFGDGTRLSIL.

The chain employs TRBV28 and TRBJ2-3, with TRBD2 matching 11 bases. Germline V lookup: CDR1 MDHEN, CDR2 SYDVKM. The CDR3 is made up of 16 amino acids. Trimming cost V 5 bases and J 1 base; bases outside gene matches: 5. The CDR3 sequence is CASSPRTSGRTDTQYF. The CDR3 DNA is TGTGCCAGCAGTCCCCGGACTAGCGGGCGCACAGATACGCAGTATTTT.